These 23 T cell receptor beta chains came from one sample sequenced in a study of T cell repertoires in cytomegalovirus infection. TCRdb independently ran MiXCR on the reads; one entry per CDR3 protein. The sample lists some 700,000 distinct CDR3 sequences, roughly a third seen once, with roughly 20% in the top ten. Their antigens remain unidentified. The sequenced sample was cultured PBMCs, obtained from culture after CMV antigen stimulation. These receptors came from a human donor in good health (CMV status not recorded). Some clones in this sample may be carry-over from other donors' samples.

This clonotype was counted a single time. The chain employs TRBV20-1 and TRBJ2-7, with 8 bases that match TRBD2. Germline V gene data show CDR1 as DFQATT and CDR2 as SNEGSKA (reference sequence). The CDR3 is 16 amino acids. Trimming cost V 1 base and J 3 bases; bases outside gene matches: 11. CDR3 in amino acids: CSARGIVGSGVYEQYF. DNA of the CDR3: TGCAGTGCTAGAGGCATCGTAGGTAGCGGGGTCTACGAGCAGTACTTC.

The rearrangement uses TRBV18 and TRBJ2-2, with 7 bases fitting TRBD1. Germline lookup yields CDR1 KGHSH and CDR2 LQKENI. This CDR3 is 16 amino acids long. Germline trimming cut 5 bases from V and 4 bases from J; bases unmatched to any gene: 10. The CDR3 nucleotides read TGTGCCAGCTCAACCCGACAGGGTGTCGGCACCGGGGAGCTGTTTTTT. Translated: CASSTRQGVGTGELFF. Supplemented by reference TRBV18 and TRBJ2-2, the full variable domain reads NAGVMQNPRHLVRRRGQEARLRCSPMKGHSHVYWYRQLPEEGLKFMVYLQKENIIDESGMPKERFSAEFPKEGPSILRIQQVVRGDSAAYFCASSTRQGVGTGELFFGEGSRLTVL.

The chain joins TRBV11-2 to TRBJ1-2; D is unresolved. The CDR3 contains 16 residues. V lost 5 bases and J 7 bases, leaving 23 bases between the germline ends. Germline lookup yields CDR1 SGHAT and CDR2 FQNNGV. CDR3 amino acids: CASSGPPETTLSGYTF. In DNA form, the CDR3 reads TGTGCCAGCAGCGGGCCGCCCGAGACAACACTTTCTGGCTACACCTTC.

This clonotype has just a few counts. J is TRBJ1-5 and V is TRBV2; possible D gene TRBD1, 5 bases. The V end lost 5 bases, the J end lost 4 bases, and 15 bases lay between the germline ends. This CDR3 spans 15 amino acids. Germline lookup yields CDR1 SNHLY and CDR2 FYNNEI. DNA of the CDR3: TGTGCCAGCAGTCGAGGGACCCCAGGTAATCAGCCCCAGCATTTT. Protein: CASSRGTPGNQPQHF.

This chain links TRBV7-6 with TRBJ2-7; D is unresolved. This CDR3 spans 12 amino acids. Trimming shortened V by 1 base and J by 6 bases, and 7 bases separated the two germline ends. Germline CDR1 is SGHVS and CDR2 is FNYEAQ. This CDR3 is CASSLVLSEQYF. The CDR3 DNA sequence: TGTGCCAGCAGCTTAGTGCTTTCCGAGCAGTACTTC.

The V call is TRBV7-6, the J call TRBJ2-7; D is ambiguous. V lost 2 bases, J lost 2 bases, and 7 bases lay in between. This CDR3 is built from 13 residues. Per germline, CDR1 SGHVS and CDR2 FNYEAQ. CDR3 region: CASSLQITYEQYF. For the CDR3, the DNA is TGTGCCAGCAGCTTACAAATTACCTACGAGCAGTACTTC.

The chain joins TRBV20-1 to TRBJ2-1, with a weak D call TRBD2 (6 bases). CDR1 DFQATT and CDR2 SNEGSKA come from the germline V gene (reference sequence). V lost 6 bases and J lost 0, with 18 bases in between. The CDR3 totals 16 residues. The CDR3 nucleotides are TGCAGTGCCCCGGGGTATGCGGGGTTCTCCTACAATGAGCAGTTCTTC. It translates to CSAPGYAGFSYNEQFF.

The sample holds a few counts of this clonotype. The chain recombines TRBV6-1 with TRBJ1-6; 7 bases align to TRBD1. The V segment lost 2 bases and the J segment 4 bases; nucleotides outside the gene matches: 5. This CDR3 is built from 16 residues. Germline CDR1 MNHNS, CDR2 SASEGT. The CDR3 nucleotides are TGTGCCAGCAGTGAATCACAGGGGAGATATAATTCACCCCTCCACTTT. This gives the protein CASSESQGRYNSPLHF.

This chain joins TRBV7-2 and TRBJ1-2; D uncertain. Looked up from germline, CDR1 is SGHTA and CDR2 is FQGNSA. V was clipped by 1 base and J by 7 bases, with 13 bases between them. There are 14 residues in the CDR3. The CDR3 is CASSLDLSRSGYTF. For the CDR3, the DNA is TGTGCCAGCAGCTTAGATCTGTCAAGGTCTGGCTACACCTTC.

The CDR3 coding sequence is TGTGCCAGCAGTTTCGAGGGGGCGCTTACTTATGAAAAACTGTTTTTT. It yields the protein CASSFEGALTYEKLFF. V is TRBV12-3 or TRBV12-4 and J is TRBJ1-4; TRBD1 aligns across 7 bases. The CDR3 is made up of 16 amino acids. V lost 3 bases and J lost 6; bases outside the gene matches: 10.

This clonotype was recorded a few times. V and J are TRBV6-1 and TRBJ1-5; D is uncertain. V lost 11 bases to trimming and J lost 5 bases, with 16 bases between them. The CDR3 consists of 13 residues. CDR1 is MNHNS and CDR2 is SASEGT in the germline V gene. The CDR3 protein is CAGGFNRDQPQHF. DNA for the CDR3: TGTGCCGGCGGTTTTAACCGAGATCAGCCCCAGCATTTT.

This clonotype has only a few counts. V gene TRBV11-2 combines with J gene TRBJ2-2, with 13 bases that match TRBD2. This CDR3 spans 14 amino acids. CDR1 is SGHAT, CDR2 FQNNGV, per germline. With 4 bases clipped from V and 14 bases from J, the junction kept 7 bases outside the gene matches. The CDR3 bases are TGTGCCAGCAGCTCTCGACTAGCGGGGGGCCGTCTGTTTTTT. This gives the protein CASSSRLAGGRLFF.

This clonotype was picked up a small number of times. The gene calls are TRBV6-2 or TRBV6-3 and TRBJ2-4, with 8 bases identical to TRBD2. Trimming cost V 2 bases and J 0 bases; bases outside gene matches: 3. The CDR3 length is 16 residues. Germline loops: CDR1 MNHEY, CDR2 SVGEGT. CDR3 protein: CASSYSLAGAKNIQYF. In DNA, the CDR3 is TGTGCCAGCAGTTACAGTCTAGCGGGAGCCAAAAACATTCAGTACTTC.

This sequence joins TRBV2 and TRBJ2-3; weak D call: TRBD1 (6 bases). The CDR3 contains 15 residues. CDR1 SNHLY and CDR2 FYNNEI come from the germline V gene. Trimming stripped 8 bases from V and 3 bases from J, with 18 bases between. The CDR3 loop is CASSDRDKETDTQYF. The CDR3, as DNA: TGTGCCAGCTCCGACCGGGACAAAGAAACAGATACGCAGTATTTT.

The CDR3 DNA reads as TGTGCCAGCACCTCAGGGAGGGAGACCCAGTACTTC. It specifies CASTSGRETQYF. V and J are TRBV6-2 or TRBV6-3 and TRBJ2-5; D is possibly TRBD2 (6 bases). CDR3 length: 12 amino acids. Germline V gene data show CDR1 as MNHEY and CDR2 as SVGEGT. The germline V and J ends were trimmed by 7 bases and 5 bases, with 11 bases remaining between them.

V gene TRBV7-9 combines with J gene TRBJ1-3; D remains ambiguous. Germline lookup yields CDR1 SEHNR and CDR2 FQNEAQ (reference sequence). Trimming left V 7 bases short and J 8 bases short, with 12 bases between. The CDR3 contains 12 residues. CDR3 residues: CASTSEEDTIYF. In DNA, the CDR3 is TGTGCCAGCACCTCGGAGGAGGACACCATATATTTT.

V usage is TRBV7-6 and J usage is TRBJ2-7; D ambiguous. The CDR3 sequence is 12 residues long. V dropped 3 bases and J dropped 6 bases, with 9 bases sitting between them. Germline CDR1 reads SGHVS; CDR2 reads FNYEAQ. CDR3 protein: CASSFNPTEQYF. The DNA of the CDR3 is TGTGCCAGCAGCTTCAATCCAACCGAGCAGTACTTC.

The CDR3 sequence is CASSQEQGGAYNEQFF. CDR3 DNA: TGTGCCAGCAGCCAAGAGCAGGGGGGGGCCTACAATGAGCAGTTCTTC. This chain joins TRBV4-2 and TRBJ2-1; D may be TRBD1 or TRBD2 (7 bases each). Trimming took off 0 bases at V and 2 bases at J, with 11 bases between the two ends. This CDR3 contains 16 residues. CDR1 is LGHNA, CDR2 YNFKEQ, per germline.

The table lists this clonotype with a few counts. J is TRBJ2-2 and V is TRBV6-2 or TRBV6-3; D call uncertain. The CDR3 totals 15 residues. V lost 4 bases to trimming and J lost 0 bases, with 9 bases between them. Germline V gene sequence: CDR1 MNHEY, CDR2 SVGEGT. DNA of the CDR3: TGTGCCAGCAGTTTCGCACAGACGAACACCGGGGAGCTGTTTTTT. This sequence encodes CASSFAQTNTGELFF.

Concerning this clonotype itself: A clone one base away is much larger, so this may be a read error. The chain recombines TRBV7-2 with TRBJ2-1; the D gene is possibly TRBD2 (6 bases). Between the trimmed V and J ends, which lost 1 base and 13 bases, there was a span of 14 bases. Germline CDR1 and CDR2: SGHTA and FQGNSA. The CDR3 loop spans 13 amino acids. The chain's CDR3 is CASSLGLGGDQFF. CDR3 bases: TGTGCCAGCAGCTTAGGTCTGGGGGGTGACCAGTTCTTC.

As for this clonotype: The junction and the germline gene differ at one end; a read error may be behind it. The chain has TRBV4-1 and TRBJ1-4, with D hard to call. Germline V gene sequence: CDR1 MGHRA, CDR2 YSYEKL. CDR3 length equals 14 residues. CDR3 nucleotides: TGCGCCAGCAGCCAAGAGTTACCTAACGAAAAACTGTTTTTT. Protein sequence: CASSQELPNEKLFF.

This clonotype occurred many times. In DNA form, the CDR3 reads TGTGCCAGCAGCCTCGGACTAGCGGGGGGTCAACTTTCCTACGAGCAGTACTTC. Protein sequence: CASSLGLAGGQLSYEQYF. The V and J genes are TRBV7-2 and TRBJ2-7, with 14 positions matching TRBD2. Germline V gives CDR1 SGHTA, CDR2 FQGNSA. The CDR3 has 18 amino acids. J gave up 1 base and V 5 bases, and 10 bases lay outside the gene matches. The full variable domain, in which reference TRBV7-2 and TRBJ2-7 provide the parts outside the CDR3, is GAGVSQSPSNKVTEKGKDVELRCDPISGHTALYWYRQSLGQGLEFLIYFQGNSAPDKSGLPSDRFSAERTGGSVSTLTIQRTQQEDSAVYLCASSLGLAGGQLSYEQYFGPGTRLTVT.

The V gene is TRBV27, the J gene TRBJ1-5; 7 nucleotides line up with TRBD1. This CDR3 has 15 amino acids. CDR1 and CDR2 from the germline V gene are MNHEY and SMNVEV (reference sequence). The J segment lost 4 bases and the V segment lost 6 bases, leaving 9 bases of the junction unmatched. CDR3 coding DNA: TGTGCCAGCAGGGAGGGGCAGGGGGTGAATCAGCCCCAGCATTTT. It translates to CASREGQGVNQPQHF.